This TCR beta chain was identified in a study of control samples from healthy donors and cancer patients. The CDR3 extends over 14 amino acids. Trimming removed 6 bases from V and 6 bases from J, with 17 bases in between. Germline V gene sequence: CDR1 ENHRY, CDR2 SYGVKD. Profiling relied on immunoSEQ multiplex PCR, and the TCRdb table lists in-frame clones only, not all of them. The sample records 130,000 or so clones, 85% to 90% being singletons. The sample comprised blood. This receptor was taken from a man aged 30 to 39 in good health. The V and J genes are TRBV10-3 and TRBJ1-1; weak D call: TRBD1 (5 bases). The CDR3 nucleotides are TGTGCCATCAGCGGCAACTCAGGGATTTCTGAAGCTTTCTTT. This gives the protein CAISGNSGISEAFF.